This TCR beta chain was identified during a study of T cells expressing NK-cell markers. At the level of the study: One of eight sequenced donors was HCMV-seronegative; the other seven were seropositive.

TCRdb re-called the 5' RACE reads, yielding one record per CDR3 amino acid sequence without DNA. The sample includes some 190,000 distinct CDR3 sequences. Sample: blood T cells: a sorted CD56 or NKG2C T cell subset, CD4+ or CD8+ T cells, or bulk PBMC T cells (not recorded which). The sequence was collected from a man aged 18 to 69 in good health.

CDR3 residues: CASSVSFRDYSDTQYF. J is TRBJ2-3 and V is TRBV2; as DNA is missing, the TRBD2 call by TCRdb cannot be tested. The CDR3 runs to 16 residues. Germline values: CDR1 SNHLY, CDR2 FYNNEI.